The rows below give T cell receptor beta chains drawn from one sample of a study of radiation and T cells in renal cell carcinoma. Clones were read by immunoSEQ multiplex PCR, and TCRdb kept only the in-frame ones, dropping some. The sample has some 130,000 clones; more than 80% are singletons. The specimen was blood, collected from a patient whose treatment included radiotherapy and nephrectomy. The receptors derive from a woman in her sixties with renal cell carcinoma. Both conserved end residues are part of each CDR3. A D gene is named only where the DNA matches it firmly. Expanded clones are given a class, and other clones once, few, many or no size at all.

size	V	length	J	D	DNA	CDR3
.	TRBV4-3	17	TRBJ2-7	TRBD1	TGCGCCAGCAGCCAAGATCCGGGTGGGACAGGGTTTGCCGAGCAGTACTTC	CASSQDPGGTGFAEQYF
.	TRBV29-1	14	TRBJ2-1	.	TGCAGCGTTGTGGAGGGAGGGACACTCAATGAGCAGTTCTTC	CSVVEGGTLNEQFF
once	TRBV28	17	TRBJ1-5	.	TGTGCCAGCAGTTTCCCAAATTGGGGGATCAGGAATCAGCCCCAGCATTTT	CASSFPNWGIRNQPQHF
.	TRBV5-1	13	TRBJ2-7	.	TGCGCCAGCAGCTCCCGACTTGACTACGAGCAGTACTTC	CASSSRLDYEQYF
.	TRBV5-1	17	TRBJ2-1	TRBD2	TGCGCCAGCAGCTTGGGACTAGCGGGAGACGGATACAATGAGCAGTTCTTC	CASSLGLAGDGYNEQFF
.	TRBV6-1	14	TRBJ2-1	.	TGTGCCACCACGACCATGAGCTCCTACAATGAGCAGTTCTTC	CATTTMSSYNEQFF
.	TRBV28	15	TRBJ2-3	.	TGTGCCAGCTCTACAAAGGGGGAAGGCACAGATACGCAGTATTTT	CASSTKGEGTDTQYF
.	TRBV6-1	15	TRBJ2-3	TRBD2	TGTGCCAGCAGTGAAAGCGGGGCCACCACAGATACGCAGTATTTT	CASSESGATTDTQYF
once	TRBV11-2	15	TRBJ2-2	.	TGTGCCAGCAGCTTAGAGCCGGGGGACACCGGGGAGCTGTTTTTT	CASSLEPGDTGELFF
.	TRBV2	16	TRBJ2-2	TRBD1	TGTGCCAGCAGTGCCCAGGGGGCGGCGAACACCGGGGAGCTGTTTTTT	CASSAQGAANTGELFF
.	TRBV7-9	15	TRBJ2-5	TRBD1	TGTGCCAGCAGCTCCCGGACAGGCAAAAAAGAGACCCAGTACTTC	CASSSRTGKKETQYF
few	TRBV15	16	TRBJ1-6	.	TGTGCCACCAGCAGACCTCAGGGTCGGGATAATTCACCCCTCCACTTT	CATSRPQGRDNSPLHF
.	TRBV9	15	TRBJ2-1	TRBD2	TGTGCCAGCAGCGTAGAGGCAGGCGGGGGCAATGAGCAGTTCTTC	CASSVEAGGGNEQFF
.	TRBV5-4	16	TRBJ2-4	.	TGTGCCAGCAGCTTAACCGCAGGGTTACTAGGTACCATTCAGTACTTC	CASSLTAGLLGTIQYF
.	TRBV9	14	TRBJ2-7	.	TGTGCCAGCAGCGTAGAGGGCAGGACCTACGAGCAGTACTTC	CASSVEGRTYEQYF
.	TRBV28	10	TRBJ1-4	.	TGTGCCAGCAGTGGACGAAAACTGTTTTTT	CASSGRKLFF
.	TRBV10-3	16	TRBJ2-3	TRBD1	TGTGCCATCAGGCAGGGGGACAGGGGGTATGGAGATACGCAGTATTTT	CAIRQGDRGYGDTQYF
.	TRBV28	15	TRBJ1-2	TRBD1	TGTGCCAGCAGTACCTACGCAGGGACAGGGCGCGGCTACACCTTC	CASSTYAGTGRGYTF
.	TRBV6-5	14	TRBJ2-5	.	TGTGCCAGCAGTTCGGCGGTCTACCAAGAGACCCAGTACTTC	CASSSAVYQETQYF
.	TRBV6-5	14	TRBJ2-7	.	TGTGCCAGCAGTTACCAGGGAATGAAATACGAGCAGTACTTC	CASSYQGMKYEQYF
.	TRBV19	16	TRBJ2-2	TRBD2	TGTGCCAGTAGAGGCGTGGCTAGCGGAAACACCGGGGAGCTGTTTTTT	CASRGVASGNTGELFF
.	TRBV19	13	TRBJ1-2	TRBD1	TGTGCCAGTAGTGAAACAGGGGGCTATGGCTACACCTTC	CASSETGGYGYTF
.	TRBV19	16	TRBJ2-3	.	TGTGCCAGTAGTATAGGGGGGGCGCGAGGAACAGATACGCAGTATTTT	CASSIGGARGTDTQYF
.	TRBV6-5	13	TRBJ2-1	.	TGTGCCAGCAGTTACTCGGTCGAGACTGAGCAGTTCTTC	CASSYSVETEQFF
.	TRBV6-4	18	TRBJ2-3	TRBD2	TGTGCCAGCAGTCCCCATGGGACTAGCGGGGTATTCACAGATACGCAGTATTTT	CASSPHGTSGVFTDTQYF
.	TRBV9	16	TRBJ2-1	.	TGTGCCAGCAGCGTGGCCCCTACTGAAGCCTACAATGAGCAGTTCTTC	CASSVAPTEAYNEQFF
.	TRBV5-1	15	TRBJ2-3	.	TGCGCCAGCAGCCTGAGTGGGGGCAGACCAGATACGCAGTATTTT	CASSLSGGRPDTQYF
few	TRBV19	13	TRBJ2-1	TRBD2	TGTGCCAGCGAGGGACTAGGCTACAATGAGCAGTTCTTC	CASEGLGYNEQFF
.	TRBV7-2	13	TRBJ1-5	.	TGTGCCAGCAGCGCAGACAGGAATCAGCCCCAGCATTTT	CASSADRNQPQHF
.	TRBV6-1	14	TRBJ1-5	.	TGTGCCAGCAGTGAAAACCGGAGCGGACAGCCCCAGCATTTT	CASSENRSGQPQHF
.	TRBV28	11	TRBJ1-4	.	TGTGCCAGCCGCGGCATGGAAAAACTGTTTTTT	CASRGMEKLFF
.	TRBV28	13	TRBJ2-3	.	TGTGCCAGCACCCGACTGGGATCCAATACGCAGTATTTT	CASTRLGSNTQYF
.	TRBV4-2	18	TRBJ1-1	.	TGTGCCAGCAGCCAAGATGTCAGGGGCCTAAAACTGAACACTGAAGCTTTCTTT	CASSQDVRGLKLNTEAFF
.	TRBV10-3	15	TRBJ1-5	.	TGTGCCATCAGTACCATTGGAGGGGGGAATCAGCCCCAGCATTTT	CAISTIGGGNQPQHF
.	TRBV11-2	13	TRBJ1-4	.	TGTGCCAGCAGCTTGGGGCAGGGAAGAAAACTGTTTTTT	CASSLGQGRKLFF
.	TRBV15	15	TRBJ2-7	.	TGTGCCACCAGCAGAGTACTGGGCAGTCCCTACGAGCAGTACTTC	CATSRVLGSPYEQYF
.	TRBV5-4	16	TRBJ1-1	.	TGTGCCAGCAGCTTGGCATCGTTCAGGCAGAAGGGGGAAGCTTTCTTT	CASSLASFRQKGEAFF
.	TRBV18	13	TRBJ1-1	.	TGTGCCACAAGGGACGTTTTGAACACTGAAGCTTTCTTT	CATRDVLNTEAFF
.	TRBV6-5	13	TRBJ1-5	.	TGTGCCAGCAGTTACGGGGACCGTCAGCCCCAGCATTTT	CASSYGDRQPQHF
few	TRBV4-2	14	TRBJ1-1	.	TGTGCCAGCAGCCAAGATTCCGTGAACACTGAAGCTTTCTTT	CASSQDSVNTEAFF
.	TRBV27	16	TRBJ1-2	TRBD1	TGTGCCAGCAGTACCCTAGCGGGACAGACTAACTATGGCTACACCTTC	CASSTLAGQTNYGYTF
.	TRBV7-2	15	TRBJ1-2	TRBD1	TGTGCCAGCAGAGCAACAGGGGGCGTATACTATGGCTACACCTTC	CASRATGGVYYGYTF
once	TRBV6-1	13	TRBJ1-2	.	TGTGCCAGCAGAATAGGGGAAGTTGGTGGCTACACCTTC	CASRIGEVGGYTF
.	TRBV2	13	TRBJ2-1	.	TGTGCCAGCAGAAGGGACGGAAGCAATGAGCAGTTCTTC	CASRRDGSNEQFF
.	TRBV7-9	12	TRBJ1-4	.	TGTGCCAGCAGCTTAGTGGGGGAAAAACTGTTTTTT	CASSLVGEKLFF
.	TRBV19	15	TRBJ2-7	TRBD2	TGTGCCAGTAGTACCCCGGGACTAGCTGTCAACGAGCAGTACTTC	CASSTPGLAVNEQYF
.	TRBV6-5	15	TRBJ1-1	TRBD1	TGTGCCAGCAGTAGGGGGACAGGGGGGAAAACTGAAGCTTTCTTT	CASSRGTGGKTEAFF
.	TRBV4-2	15	TRBJ2-3	TRBD2	TGTGCCAGCAGCCAAATCGGCGGGGGGCCAGATACGCAGTATTTT	CASSQIGGGPDTQYF
.	TRBV19	16	TRBJ2-7	TRBD1	TGTGCCAGTAGTATAGGACAGGGGGCCAATTTCTACGAGCAGTACTTC	CASSIGQGANFYEQYF
few	TRBV19	17	TRBJ2-1	TRBD2	TGTGCCAGTAGTATAGATAGCGGGGGGGCTTACTACAATGAGCAGTTCTTC	CASSIDSGGAYYNEQFF